The sequence of this T cell receptor (beta chain) was determined in a study of identical twins. Whole-study findings and limits: Twins showed weaker excess sharing in their beta out-of-frame sequences. Possibly, invariant MAIT and iNKT cells partly confounded zero-insertion analyses.

For this clonotype: Its specificity is not known.

TCRdb recomputed calls from the 5' RACE reads with MiXCR, one row per CDR3 protein. The sample consists of approximately 670,000 distinct CDR3 sequences, 5.5% to 6.5% of them appearing once. Healthy Caucasians supplied all donations. Trimming took 1 base from V and 3 from J; bases not matched to a gene: 5. From germline, CDR1 is LGHDT and CDR2 YNNKEL (reference sequence). The CDR3 contains 17 residues. This receptor was identified in a young man in good health. Sequencing input: naive T cells sorted from blood. V is TRBV3-1 and J is TRBJ2-2; 10 nucleotides match TRBD1. CDR3 coding DNA: TGTGCCAGCAGCCAAGTCCCGGGACAGGGGTACACCGGGGAGCTGTTTTTT. Translation: CASSQVPGQGYTGELFF.